This T cell receptor (beta chain) is drawn from a study of blood T cell repertoires in COVID-19. Study in general: The analysed material was cDNA or gDNA that came from T cells, B-cell-depleted T cells, or PBMCs.

This CDR3 is built from 15 residues. Trimming stripped 5 bases from V and 2 bases from J, with 13 bases between. Germline V gives CDR1 MNHNS, CDR2 SASEGT. In its sample, this clone was seen a few times. Per the original data handling: Estimates of nucleated cell counts were drawn from the amplification of reference gene primers. The method was immunoSEQ multiplex PCR; TCRdb's version includes in-frame clones alone and lacks a portion of them. V, J and clone size were drawn from that table, and D and trimming were deduced from the DNA. The repertoire holds approximately 89,000 clones, with approximately 80% as singletons.

The specimen sequenced was peripheral blood. The clonotype was recovered from a woman aged 80 or over with acute or convalescent COVID-19. The chain combines TRBV6-1 with TRBJ2-4; D perhaps matches TRBD2 (6 bases). The CDR3 DNA follows: TGTGCCAGCAGTAGACCGGAGGGGTCCAAAAACATTCAGTACTTC. Its translation is CASSRPEGSKNIQYF.